The subject of this entry is one T cell receptor beta chain. The table came from immunoSEQ multiplex PCR; TCRdb's copy has only in-frame clones and leaves some out. The table includes 200,000 to 300,000 clones, around 89% detected once. This record belongs to a study of blood T cell repertoires in COVID-19. The CDR3 spans 15 residues. Deletions cut 2 bases from V and 4 bases from J, with 14 bases between. Germline V gene data show CDR1 as SGHAT and CDR2 as FQNNGV. The V gene is TRBV11-2, the J gene TRBJ1-1; D gene ambiguous. This clonotype was obtained from a man aged 40-49 years who had recovered from COVID-19. Sequencing was carried out using PBMCs or T cells enriched from blood (not recorded which). CDR3 residues: CASSLWSGVSTEAFF. In DNA, the CDR3 is TGTGCCAGCAGCTTATGGTCCGGGGTAAGCACTGAAGCTTTCTTT. Full variable domain (remainder filled in from reference TRBV11-2 and TRBJ1-1): EAGVAQSPRYKIIEKRQSVAFWCNPISGHATLYWYQQILGQGPKLLIQFQNNGVVDDSQLPKDRFSAERLKGVDSTLKIQPAKLEDSAVYLCASSLWSGVSTEAFFGQGTRLTVV.